The clone carrying this TCR beta chain was observed a single time. The record originates from a study of T cells in Graves' hyperthyroidism and ophthalmopathy. The V gene end was trimmed by 4 bases and the J gene end by 1 base; junction bases not matched to a gene: 4. Germline V gives CDR1 MNHNS, CDR2 SASEGT. This CDR3 is 14 amino acids long. It was RNA transcripts that yielded the amplified TCR beta CDR3 regions. Using the HTBI primer set, a first-round RT-PCR was run on the TCR CDR3. Each CDR3 protein gets one entry after TCRdb re-called the multiplex PCR reads with MiXCR. The table lists about 530,000 distinct CDR3 sequences, more than 15% of them singletons.

This TCR derives from a woman younger than 30 with Graves' ophthalmopathy. The sequencing input was blood. The rearrangement joins TRBV6-1 to TRBJ2-7; 7 bases line up with TRBD1. CDR3 nucleotides: TGTGCCAGCAGTGCTGGACAGGCGTCCTACGAGCAGTACTTC. Protein: CASSAGQASYEQYF.